The 30 T cell receptor beta chains below all came from one sample that was sequenced in a study of T-cell reconstitution after alpha-beta-depleted transplantation in children (dated by TCRdb to the mid-2010s). Explained via the paper, the treatment or condition label denotes: allogeneic hematopoietic cell transplantation with graft depleted of TCRalphabeta T cells and CD19 B cells. The method was PCR. Sequencing was performed on an Illumina HiSeq 2500. Molecular barcoding was employed in the preparation of TCR libraries, with unique molecular identifiers being used to normalize TCRbeta repertoire quantification. Starting from the raw public reads, TCRdb applied fastp trimming at Q25, assembled clones with MiXCR and retained in-frame beta chains. Merged by CDR3 protein, the rows form single entries marked with the most common genes and DNA. This sample lists roughly 180,000 distinct CDR3 sequences; around 10% were detected once. The top ten clones comprise under 15% of the sample.

The source was PBMCs, collected before TCRalphabeta/CD19-depleted stem cell transplant. All receptors come from a boy younger than 10 with acute myeloid leukemia, due to receive a stem cell transplant.

This clonotype was recorded many times. V is TRBV12-3 or TRBV12-4 and J is TRBJ1-4; 7 bases are shared with TRBD1. J was trimmed by 4 bases and V by 5 bases; bases with no gene match: 13. The CDR3 has 17 residues. CDR3 region: CASSRYPGTVINEKLFF. CDR3 sequence (DNA): TGTGCCAGCAGTCGATACCCCGGGACAGTTATTAATGAAAAACTGTTTTTT.

This clonotype has a count of ten or more. CDR3 sequence (DNA): TGTGCCAGCAGGTTCAGGGGGATGAACACTGAAGCTTTCTTT. Translated, it gives CASRFRGMNTEAFF. This rearrangement joins TRBV12-3 or TRBV12-4 to TRBJ1-1; 7 positions agree with TRBD1. V dropped 6 bases and J dropped 0; count of bases not matched to a gene: 4. The CDR3 has 14 residues.

At least ten counts were recorded for this clonotype. The J gene is TRBJ1-2, the V gene TRBV6-5; D gene ambiguous. CDR1 is MNHEY and CDR2 is SVGAGI in the germline V gene. The CDR3 runs 15 residues. The germline V and J ends were trimmed by 3 bases and 4 bases, with 15 bases remaining between them. The CDR3 loop is CASSYGVPRIYGYTF. In nucleotides, the CDR3 is TGTGCCAGCAGTTATGGGGTGCCGCGTATCTATGGCTACACCTTC.

This clonotype has at least ten counts. This chain joins TRBV5-5 and TRBJ2-7, with 9 positions matching TRBD1. The V segment lost 4 bases and the J segment 4 bases; nucleotides outside the gene matches: 12. Germline assignment: CDR1 SGHKS and CDR2 YYEKEE (reference sequence). The CDR3 has 16 residues. The CDR3, as DNA: TGTGCCAGCAGCGTCCGGGACAGGGAATTCCCTTACGAGCAGTACTTC. Its protein product is CASSVRDREFPYEQYF. The full variable domain, rest sourced from reference TRBV5-5 and TRBJ2-7, is DAGVTQSPTHLIKTRGQQVTLRCSPISGHKSVSWYQQVLGQGPQFIFQYYEKEERGRGNFPDRFSARQFPNYSSELNVNALLLGDSALYLCASSVRDREFPYEQYFGPGTRLTVT.

This clonotype occurred many times. The V gene is TRBV15, the J gene TRBJ2-1; 8 nucleotides line up with TRBD1. After removal of 3 bases from V and 9 bases from J, the junction contained 7 bases not matched to a gene. The CDR3 totals 14 residues. Germline-derived CDR1 and CDR2 are LNHNV and YYDKDF (reference sequence). The CDR3 here is CATSSRTGSGEQFF. The CDR3, as DNA: TGTGCCACCAGCAGCCGGACAGGGAGCGGTGAGCAGTTCTTC.

This clonotype was counted many times. This chain uses TRBV20-1 with TRBJ2-7; 9 bases line up with TRBD2. The CDR3 has 15 amino acids. Trimming removed 0 bases from V and 4 bases from J; junction bases left unmatched: 7. Germline assignment: CDR1 DFQATT and CDR2 SNEGSKA (reference sequence). CDR3 sequence (DNA): TGCAGTGCTAGAGAAGGTCTAGCGGGGTTTTACGAGCAGTACTTC. Amino acid sequence: CSAREGLAGFYEQYF.

This clonotype occurred many times. CDR3 DNA sequence: TGTGCCAGCTCACCACCGGTTCGGGCTTATGGCTACACCTTC. It specifies CASSPPVRAYGYTF. The genes are TRBV18 and TRBJ1-2, with D unclear. The CDR3 has 14 amino acids. Germline lookup yields CDR1 KGHSH and CDR2 LQKENI. The V end was cut by 0 bases, the J end by 5 bases, with 10 bases between.

This clonotype was detected ten times or more. This chain links TRBV5-5 with TRBJ2-1; 7 bases match TRBD2. This CDR3 is built from 17 residues. From germline, CDR1 is SGHKS and CDR2 YYEKEE (reference sequence). V lost 0 bases, J lost 0 bases, and 6 bases stayed unmatched. DNA of the CDR3: TGTGCCAGCAGCTTGGTGGCTAGCGGAAGCTCCTACAATGAGCAGTTCTTC. This sequence encodes CASSLVASGSSYNEQFF.

There are many counts of this clonotype. V and J are TRBV18 and TRBJ2-6; TRBD1 aligns across 10 bases. The V and J ends lost 0 bases and 1 base, in that order; junction bases with no gene match: 3. There are 18 residues in the CDR3. CDR1 is KGHSH and CDR2 is LQKENI in the germline V gene. The CDR3 loop reads CASSPPRQGASGANVLTF. Written as DNA, the CDR3 is TGTGCCAGCTCACCACCCCGACAGGGGGCTTCTGGGGCCAACGTCCTGACTTTC.

This clonotype came up many times. V gene TRBV12-3 or TRBV12-4 combines with J gene TRBJ2-7, with D unclear. The CDR3 is 17 residues long. The V end lost 0 bases, the J end lost 4 bases, and 19 bases lay between the germline ends. CDR3 amino acids: CASSLALSVSPGYEQYF. CDR3 DNA sequence: TGTGCCAGCAGTTTAGCGCTTTCGGTGAGTCCCGGTTACGAGCAGTACTTC.

In its sample, this clonotype was seen many times. V usage is TRBV7-2 and J usage is TRBJ2-5, with 8 positions matching TRBD2. Looked up from germline, CDR1 is SGHTA and CDR2 is FQGNSA. CDR3 length equals 15 residues. V lost 7 bases, J lost 4 bases, and 11 bases stayed unmatched. The CDR3 coding sequence is TGTGCCAGCATTACTCGAGCGGGAGTGGGAGAGACCCAGTACTTC. Amino acid sequence: CASITRAGVGETQYF.

The table lists this clonotype with many counts. The chain carries TRBV18 and TRBJ1-1; 10 positions agree with TRBD1. Trimming cost V 4 bases and J 0 bases; bases outside gene matches: 5. The germline V gene has CDR1 KGHSH and CDR2 LQKENI. The CDR3 contains 16 residues. The DNA for the CDR3 is TGTGCCAGCTCACTCACCGGGACAGGGGTGAACACTGAAGCTTTCTTT. Encoded protein: CASSLTGTGVNTEAFF.

This clonotype was observed at least ten times. CDR3 nucleotides: TGTGCCAGCAGTTTAATGGGGGATTCTGGAAACACCATATATTTT. Translation gives CASSLMGDSGNTIYF. The chain recombines TRBV27 with TRBJ1-3; perhaps TRBD1 as D (5 bases). The V end was cut by 2 bases, the J end by 1 base, with 9 bases between. From germline, CDR1 is MNHEY and CDR2 SMNVEV (reference sequence). This CDR3 is 15 amino acids long.

This clonotype was seen many times. The DNA for the CDR3 is TGTGCCAGCAGCCAAGTCGCGGGAGTGGAGCAGTTCTTC. This sequence encodes CASSQVAGVEQFF. This chain uses TRBV14 with TRBJ2-1; the match to TRBD2 covers 7 bases. The CDR3 is made up of 13 amino acids. V trimming: 1 base; J trimming: 10 bases; junction bases outside the gene matches: 4. Per germline, CDR1 SGHDN and CDR2 FVKESK.

This clonotype was observed many times. The V call is TRBV20-1, the J call TRBJ2-5; 7 bases are a match to TRBD2. Germline trimming cut 0 bases from V and 4 bases from J; bases unmatched to any gene: 5. The CDR3 covers 14 residues. Germline V gene lookup returns CDR1 DFQATT and CDR2 SNEGSKA (reference sequence). The CDR3 sequence: CSARDRGVRETQYF. In nucleotides, the CDR3 is TGCAGTGCTAGAGATCGGGGGGTCCGAGAGACCCAGTACTTC.

The table lists this clonotype with many counts. The gene calls are TRBV5-1 and TRBJ1-5, with 9 positions matching TRBD1. Germline CDR1 reads SGHRS; CDR2 reads YFSETQ. CDR3 length: 15 amino acids. Trimming removed 4 bases from V and 3 bases from J; junction bases left unmatched: 5. The CDR3 DNA reads TGCGCCAGCAGCCTGGACAGGGGTGACAATCAGCCCCAGCATTTT. Its translation: CASSLDRGDNQPQHF.

The sample holds many counts of this clonotype. The chain uses TRBV5-6 and TRBJ1-4; 9 bases align to TRBD1. This CDR3 spans 15 amino acids. Looked up from germline, CDR1 is SGHDT and CDR2 is YYEEEE. Losses at the gene ends were 5 bases for V and 6 bases for J; bases not matched to a gene: 8. The CDR3 spells CASRGQGSVHEKLFF. The CDR3 DNA sequence: TGTGCCAGCAGAGGACAGGGGTCCGTCCATGAAAAACTGTTTTTT.

The chain uses TRBV18 and TRBJ1-1; no definite D call. The CDR3 is 14 amino acids. CDR1 KGHSH and CDR2 LQKENI come from the germline V gene. Trimming stripped 0 bases from V and 3 bases from J, with 8 bases between. CDR3 nucleotide sequence: TGTGCCAGCTCACCACCATTCGAGTACACTGAAGCTTTCTTT. It translates to CASSPPFEYTEAFF. Full variable domain (outside the CDR3, taken from reference TRBV18 and TRBJ1-1): NAGVMQNPRHLVRRRGQEARLRCSPMKGHSHVYWYRQLPEEGLKFMVYLQKENIIDESGMPKERFSAEFPKEGPSILRIQQVVRGDSAAYFCASSPPFEYTEAFFGQGTRLTVV.

This clonotype was counted ten times or more. The CDR3 bases are TGCGCCAGCAGCCCGGACGGGGATAGCAATCAGCCCCAGCATTTT. Its protein is CASSPDGDSNQPQHF. The chain carries TRBV5-1 and TRBJ1-5; D not resolved. The germline V gene has CDR1 SGHRS and CDR2 YFSETQ. V gave up 4 bases and J gave up 0 bases, with 11 bases separating them. The CDR3 is made up of 15 amino acids.

This clonotype occurred many times. The CDR3 sequence: CASGTEIAGAFNEQFF. The CDR3 coding sequence is TGTGCCAGCGGAACCGAAATAGCGGGAGCTTTCAATGAGCAGTTCTTC. The V gene is TRBV28, the J gene TRBJ2-1, with 9 bases lining up with TRBD2. The V segment lost 8 bases and the J segment 6 bases; nucleotides outside the gene matches: 14. The CDR3 contains 16 residues. CDR1 and CDR2 from the germline V gene are MDHEN and SYDVKM.

This clonotype was seen at least ten times. The V gene is TRBV28, the J gene TRBJ2-3; 10 nucleotides agree with TRBD2. Germline loops: CDR1 MDHEN, CDR2 SYDVKM. This CDR3 has 16 residues. V shed 5 bases and J 6 bases; nucleotides not matched to a gene: 11. The CDR3 bases are TGTGCCAGCAGTCCCCCAGCGGGAGGGCCTTCTGATACGCAGTATTTT. The encoded protein is CASSPPAGGPSDTQYF.

This clonotype was observed many times. The gene calls are TRBV3-1 and TRBJ2-7; 9 bases are shared with TRBD1. V was pared by 4 bases and J by 1 base, with 11 bases of the junction left unmatched. The CDR3 runs to 17 residues. Germline lookup yields CDR1 LGHDT and CDR2 YNNKEL (reference sequence). The CDR3 sequence: CASSRLPTGGRSYEQYF. CDR3 coding DNA: TGTGCCAGCAGCCGCCTACCCACAGGGGGCCGGTCCTACGAGCAGTACTTC.

This clonotype has ten or more counts. The chain carries TRBV29-1 and TRBJ2-5; 8 bases align to TRBD2. The V segment lost 7 bases and the J segment 2 bases; nucleotides outside the gene matches: 6. CDR3 length equals 13 residues. Germline V gene lookup returns CDR1 SQVTM and CDR2 ANQGSEA. CDR3 protein: CSAVSSGQETQYF. Here the CDR3 DNA reads TGCAGCGCCGTTTCTAGCGGGCAAGAGACCCAGTACTTC.

This clonotype was recorded many times. This rearrangement joins TRBV15 to TRBJ2-2; unclear D gene. The V end lost 6 bases, the J end lost 5 bases, and 4 bases lay between the germline ends. Germline CDR1 and CDR2: LNHNV and YYDKDF (reference sequence). The CDR3 covers 11 residues. The DNA for the CDR3 is TGTGCCACCAGTAATACCGGGGAGCTGTTTTTT. Its protein product is CATSNTGELFF.

This clonotype appeared many times. The chain recombines TRBV18 with TRBJ2-5, with 7 bases lining up with TRBD1. The CDR3 is made up of 13 amino acids. Per germline, CDR1 KGHSH and CDR2 LQKENI. J gave up 4 bases and V 4 bases, and 3 bases lay outside the gene matches. The CDR3 sequence: CASSLRQGETQYF. CDR3 DNA sequence: TGTGCCAGCTCACTAAGACAGGGAGAGACCCAGTACTTC.

This clonotype was seen ten or more times. The chain joins TRBV7-2 to TRBJ2-2; D gene uncertain. Looked up from germline, CDR1 is SGHTA and CDR2 is FQGNSA. Trimming cost V 2 bases and J 5 bases, with 6 bases left between them. The CDR3 is made up of 13 amino acids. The CDR3, as DNA: TGTGCCAGCAGCTTACTAGAGACCGGGGAGCTGTTTTTT. It encodes CASSLLETGELFF.

The sample holds many counts of this clonotype. This chain uses TRBV7-2 with TRBJ2-5; possible D gene TRBD1, 6 bases. The germline CDR1 and CDR2 sequences are SGHTA and FQGNSA. Between the trimmed V and J ends, which lost 1 base and 5 bases, there was a span of 11 bases. The CDR3 has 14 residues. The CDR3 nucleotides are TGTGCCAGCAGCTTAGGCAGGGGAATGGAGACCCAGTACTTC. This codes for CASSLGRGMETQYF.

This clonotype has a count of ten or more. This chain links TRBV25-1 with TRBJ1-4; D gene uncertain. Germline V gene sequence: CDR1 MGHDK, CDR2 SYGVNS. CDR3 length: 15 residues. V shed 5 bases and J shed 2 bases, with 12 bases lying between them. For the CDR3, the DNA is TGTGCCAGCAGTCGCCAGGTGGAGACTAATGAAAAACTGTTTTTT. It translates to CASSRQVETNEKLFF. Complete variable domain (other parts from reference TRBV25-1 and TRBJ1-4): EADIYQTPRYLVIGTGKKITLECSQTMGHDKMYWYQQDPGMELHLIHYSYGVNSTEKGDLSSESTVSRIRTEHFPLTLESARPSHTSQYLCASSRQVETNEKLFFGSGTQLSVL.

This clonotype was detected ten times or more. This chain connects TRBV9 to TRBJ2-1; 9 bases agree with TRBD1. V gave up 3 bases and J gave up 6 bases; unmatched junction bases: 4. Per the germline V gene, CDR1 is SGDLS and CDR2 is YYNGEE. The CDR3 covers 14 residues. The CDR3 protein is CASSDGQGSNEQFF. The CDR3 DNA sequence: TGTGCCAGCAGCGACGGACAGGGGAGCAATGAGCAGTTCTTC.

J is TRBJ1-3 and V is TRBV12-3 or TRBV12-4; the D gene is possibly TRBD1 (6 bases). The CDR3 spans 17 residues. Deletions cut 11 bases from V and 2 bases from J, with 25 bases between. CDR3 protein: CAAVRGMGGSPGNTIYF. Here the CDR3 DNA reads TGTGCCGCGGTCAGGGGAATGGGGGGCAGTCCTGGAAACACCATATATTTT.